A single sample gave rise to the 5 T cell receptor beta chains below, sequenced in a study of cytomegalovirus exposure and HLA in healthy donors. Use of 60 Vbeta and 13 Jbeta primers characterized the PCR. Profiled with immunoSEQ multiplex PCR; TCRdb holds only in-frame clones, not every one. The sample includes 70,000 or so clones. The material sequenced was PBMCs. The receptors shown here come from a female donor in good health and CMV-seropositive.

This chain uses TRBV30 with TRBJ2-2; TRBD1 aligns across 8 bases. The CDR3 covers 15 residues. The ends lost 3 bases at V and 3 bases at J; junction bases unmatched: 6. Germline CDR1 GTSNPN, CDR2 SVGIG (reference sequence). CDR3 in DNA: TGTGCCTGGAGCGGGTTGGACAGGGACACCGGGGAGCTGTTTTTT. Its translation: CAWSGLDRDTGELFF.

The chain uses TRBV4-1 and TRBJ1-2; 9 nucleotides line up with TRBD1. This CDR3 contains 16 residues. Germline V gene sequence: CDR1 MGHRA, CDR2 YSYEKL. The J segment lost 2 bases and the V segment lost 3 bases, leaving 7 bases of the junction unmatched. As DNA, the CDR3 is TGCGCCAGCAGCCAGGCGGGGACAGGGCCCAACTATGGCTACACCTTC. As protein: CASSQAGTGPNYGYTF.

The chain links TRBV7-9 to TRBJ2-5; tentatively, D is TRBD2 (6 bases). The CDR3 is 14 residues long. The germline CDR1 and CDR2 sequences are SEHNR and FQNEAQ (reference sequence). Trimming removed 5 bases at V and 4 bases at J, with 14 bases between. CDR3 protein: CASSPSNGRETQYF. The CDR3 coding sequence is TGTGCCAGCAGCCCGAGTAACGGGAGAGAGACCCAGTACTTC.

In DNA form, the CDR3 reads TGTGCCAGCAGTTTTCTGGACAGGGATGGCTACACCTTC. Protein: CASSFLDRDGYTF. The chain uses TRBV28 and TRBJ1-2, with 8 bases identical to TRBD1. CDR1 is MDHEN and CDR2 is SYDVKM in the germline V gene. The ends lost 3 bases at V and 6 bases at J; junction bases unmatched: 3. The CDR3 extends over 13 amino acids.

CDR3 sequence: CASSLSGGENSPLHF. Here the CDR3 DNA reads TGCGCCAGCAGCCTCTCGGGGGGGGAGAATTCACCCCTCCACTTT. V is TRBV5-1 and J is TRBJ1-6, with D tentatively TRBD1 (5 bases). V gave up 4 bases and J gave up 7 bases, with 15 bases separating them. The length of the CDR3 is 15 residues. Germline CDR1 SGHRS, CDR2 YFSETQ.